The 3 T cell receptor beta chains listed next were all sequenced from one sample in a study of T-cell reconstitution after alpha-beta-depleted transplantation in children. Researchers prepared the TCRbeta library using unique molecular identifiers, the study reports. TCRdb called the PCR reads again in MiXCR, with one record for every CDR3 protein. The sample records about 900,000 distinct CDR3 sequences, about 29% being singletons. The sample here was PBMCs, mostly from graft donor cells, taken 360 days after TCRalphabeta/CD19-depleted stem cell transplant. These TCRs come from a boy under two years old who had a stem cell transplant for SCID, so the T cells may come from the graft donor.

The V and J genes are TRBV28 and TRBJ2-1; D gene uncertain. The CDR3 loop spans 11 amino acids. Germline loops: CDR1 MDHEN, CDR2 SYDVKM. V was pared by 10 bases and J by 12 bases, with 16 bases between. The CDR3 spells CATETAQGQFF. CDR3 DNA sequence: TGTGCCACCGAGACCGCCCAAGGGCAGTTCTTC.

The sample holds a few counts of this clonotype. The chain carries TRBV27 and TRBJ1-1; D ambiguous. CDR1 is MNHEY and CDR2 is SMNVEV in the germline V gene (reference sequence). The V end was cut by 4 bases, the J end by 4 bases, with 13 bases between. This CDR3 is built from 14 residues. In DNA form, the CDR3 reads TGTGCCAGCAGTTCCTGGGAAGAACCCACTGAAGCTTTCTTT. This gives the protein CASSSWEEPTEAFF.

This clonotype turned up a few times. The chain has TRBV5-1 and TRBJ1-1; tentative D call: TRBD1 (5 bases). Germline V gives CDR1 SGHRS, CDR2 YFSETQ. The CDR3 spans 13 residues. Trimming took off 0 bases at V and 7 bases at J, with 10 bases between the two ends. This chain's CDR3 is CASSLDGTGEAFF. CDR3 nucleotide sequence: TGCGCCAGCAGCTTGGACGGAACAGGTGAAGCTTTCTTT.